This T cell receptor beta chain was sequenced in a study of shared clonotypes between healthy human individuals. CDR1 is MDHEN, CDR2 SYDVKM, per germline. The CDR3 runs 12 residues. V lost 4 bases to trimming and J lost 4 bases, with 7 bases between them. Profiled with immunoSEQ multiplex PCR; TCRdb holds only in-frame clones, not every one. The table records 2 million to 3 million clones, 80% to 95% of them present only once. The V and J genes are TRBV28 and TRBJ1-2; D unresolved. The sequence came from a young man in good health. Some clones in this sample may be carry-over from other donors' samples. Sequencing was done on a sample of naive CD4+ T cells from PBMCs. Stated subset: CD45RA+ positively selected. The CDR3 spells CASSSLRYGYTF. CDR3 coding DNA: TGTGCCAGCAGTTCTCTTCGCTATGGCTACACCTTC.